The entry below describes one TCR beta chain. The antigen is not known. The sample comes from a study of beta chain features in type 1 diabetes. Study overall: Sorted cells examined across all samples numbered roughly 100 million.

Sequenced material consisted of expressed TCRB transcripts (all of the isolated RNA was reverse transcribed). The assay was immunoSEQ multiplex PCR, and TCRdb's table has in-frame clones only and misses some. The sample lists about 220,000 clones, 9.5% to 13% seen once, with 1% to 1.5% in the top ten. Study observations and caveats: Across all four CD4+ subsets, people with type 1 diabetes showed modestly shorter TCRB CDR3s.

CDR1 LNHNV and CDR2 YYDKDF come from the germline V gene (reference sequence). Trimming removed 0 bases from V and 0 bases from J, with 2 bases in between. The CDR3 consists of 14 residues. The sequencing input was central memory CD4+ T cells from blood. The source is a young man in good health. The chain recombines TRBV15 with TRBJ1-4, with no clear D. CDR3 sequence: CATSREATNEKLFF. The CDR3 coding sequence is TGTGCCACCAGCAGAGAAGCAACTAATGAAAAACTGTTTTTT.